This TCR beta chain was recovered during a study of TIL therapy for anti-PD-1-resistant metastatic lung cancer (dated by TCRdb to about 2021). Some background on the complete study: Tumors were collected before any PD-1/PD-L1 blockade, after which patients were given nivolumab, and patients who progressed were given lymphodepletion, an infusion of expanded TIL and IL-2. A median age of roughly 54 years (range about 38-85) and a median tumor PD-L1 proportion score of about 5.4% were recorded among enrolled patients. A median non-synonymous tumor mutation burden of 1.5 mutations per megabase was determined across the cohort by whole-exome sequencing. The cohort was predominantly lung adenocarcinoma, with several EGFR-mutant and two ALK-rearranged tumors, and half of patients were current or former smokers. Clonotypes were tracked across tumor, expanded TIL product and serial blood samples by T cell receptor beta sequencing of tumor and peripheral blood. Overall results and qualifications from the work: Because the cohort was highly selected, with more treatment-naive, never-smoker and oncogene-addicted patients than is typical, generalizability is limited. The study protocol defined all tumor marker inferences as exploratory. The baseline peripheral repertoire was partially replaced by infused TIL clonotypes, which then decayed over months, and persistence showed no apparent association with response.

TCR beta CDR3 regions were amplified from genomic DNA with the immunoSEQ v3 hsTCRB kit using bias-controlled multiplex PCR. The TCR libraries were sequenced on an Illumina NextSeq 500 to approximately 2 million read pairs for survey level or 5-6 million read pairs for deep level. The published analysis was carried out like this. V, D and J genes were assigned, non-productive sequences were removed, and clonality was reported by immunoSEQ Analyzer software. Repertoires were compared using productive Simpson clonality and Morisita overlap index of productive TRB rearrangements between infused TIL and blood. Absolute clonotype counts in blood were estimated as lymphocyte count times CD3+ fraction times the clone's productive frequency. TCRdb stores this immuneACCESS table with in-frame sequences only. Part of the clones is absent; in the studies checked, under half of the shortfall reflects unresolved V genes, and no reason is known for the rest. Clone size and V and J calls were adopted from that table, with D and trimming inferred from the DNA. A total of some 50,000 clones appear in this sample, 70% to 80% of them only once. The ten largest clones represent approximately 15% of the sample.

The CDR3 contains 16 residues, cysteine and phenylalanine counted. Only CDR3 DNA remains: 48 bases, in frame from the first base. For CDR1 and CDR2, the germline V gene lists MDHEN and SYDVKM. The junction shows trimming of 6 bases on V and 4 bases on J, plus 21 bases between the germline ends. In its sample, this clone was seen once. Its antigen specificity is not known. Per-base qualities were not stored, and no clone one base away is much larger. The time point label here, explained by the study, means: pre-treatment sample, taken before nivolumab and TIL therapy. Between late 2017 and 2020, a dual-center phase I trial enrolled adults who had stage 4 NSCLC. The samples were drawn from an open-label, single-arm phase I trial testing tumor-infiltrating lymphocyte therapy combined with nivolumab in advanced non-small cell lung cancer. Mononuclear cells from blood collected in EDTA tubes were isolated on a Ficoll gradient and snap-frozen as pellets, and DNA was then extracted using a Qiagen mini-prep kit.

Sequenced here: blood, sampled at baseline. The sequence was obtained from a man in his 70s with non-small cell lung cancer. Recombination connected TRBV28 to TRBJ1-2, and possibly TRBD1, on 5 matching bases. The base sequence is TGTGCCAGCAGCCTTTTGGGCCTCGTGGGGGTCTATGGCTACACCTTC. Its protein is CASSLLGLVGVYGYTF.